The 27 T cell receptor beta chains reported below all come from one sample, sequenced in a study of shared clonotypes between healthy human individuals. Assay used: immunoSEQ multiplex PCR; TCRdb lists only in-frame clones, some missing. Seen here are about 520,000 clones, 90% to 96% observed once, and the top ten hold under 0.065%. The specimen sequenced was naive CD4+ T cells sorted from blood. The subset here: CD45RA+ positively selected. The receptors here all came from a woman between 25 and 40 years old in good health.

CDR3 residues: CATQRGRQETQYF. CDR3 bases: TGTGCCACACAACGGGGTCGGCAAGAGACCCAGTACTTC. The rearrangement links TRBV7-9 to TRBJ2-5; TRBD2 is a possible D gene (5 bases). The CDR3 has 13 amino acids. The V end lost 10 bases, the J end lost 2 bases, and 14 bases lay between the germline ends. Germline V gene sequence: CDR1 SEHNR, CDR2 FQNEAQ (reference sequence).

The rearrangement links TRBV28 to TRBJ1-1, with D hard to call. The CDR3 runs 12 residues. V lost 6 bases, J lost 3 bases, and 8 bases lay in between. Germline CDR1 is MDHEN and CDR2 is SYDVKM. The CDR3 region is CASREMDTEAFF. The CDR3 DNA reads TGTGCCAGCAGGGAGATGGACACTGAAGCTTTCTTT.

The chain couples TRBV9 to TRBJ2-6, with D possibly TRBD2 on 7 matching bases. The V gene's germline CDR1 is SGDLS and CDR2 YYNGEE. CDR3 length: 16 residues. Trimming took 4 bases from V and 5 from J, leaving 16 bases between them. DNA of the CDR3: TGTGCCAGCAGCTTAGGGGGGGCTGTTAGGGCCAACGTCCTGACTTTC. Translated, it gives CASSLGGAVRANVLTF.

CDR3 DNA: TGTGCCACCAGCAGAGATCGTAGGGGGACTAATGAAAAACTGTTTTTT. Protein sequence: CATSRDRRGTNEKLFF. V usage is TRBV15 and J usage is TRBJ1-4; possible D gene TRBD1, 6 bases. V was clipped by 0 bases and J by 2 bases, with 10 bases between them. This CDR3 is built from 16 residues. Germline values: CDR1 LNHNV, CDR2 YYDKDF (reference sequence).

This CDR3 reads CATSRTSAEQFF. The CDR3 DNA follows: TGTGCCACCAGCCGTACTAGCGCTGAGCAGTTCTTC. The chain links TRBV15 to TRBJ2-1, with 7 bases lining up with TRBD2. V was clipped by 5 bases and J by 9 bases; unmatched bases: 4. The V gene's germline CDR1 is LNHNV and CDR2 YYDKDF (reference sequence). The CDR3 has 12 amino acids.

The chain links TRBV19 to TRBJ1-5; 8 bases fit TRBD1. Trimming removed 4 bases from V and 7 bases from J; junction bases left unmatched: 6. The CDR3 has 14 residues. Germline CDR1 reads LNHDA; CDR2 reads SQIVND (reference sequence). In DNA, the CDR3 is TGTGCCAGTAGTAGGGCAGGGGGCGGGCAGCCCCAGCATTTT. As protein: CASSRAGGGQPQHF.

The chain is built from TRBV28 and TRBJ2-6; D perhaps matches TRBD1 (5 bases). The CDR3 consists of 18 residues. CDR1 and CDR2 (germline): MDHEN, SYDVKM. V was trimmed by 5 bases and J by 0 bases, leaving 17 bases between them. Written as DNA, the CDR3 is TGTGCCAGCAGTCCCCCTCAGGGCCCATTCTCTGGGGCCAACGTCCTGACTTTC. This translates into CASSPPQGPFSGANVLTF.

This chain uses TRBV5-1 with TRBJ1-1; D remains unclear. Trimming removed 2 bases at V and 3 bases at J, with 14 bases between. This CDR3 region has 15 residues. Germline V gives CDR1 SGHRS, CDR2 YFSETQ. As DNA, the CDR3 is TGCGCCAGCAGCTTAGGAACGGCATTCTACACTGAAGCTTTCTTT. Encoded protein: CASSLGTAFYTEAFF.

V gene TRBV28 combines with J gene TRBJ2-5; D ambiguous. The J call is doubtful: the DNA matches TRBJ2-7 better. This CDR3 contains 12 residues. Germline CDR1 and CDR2: MDHEN and SYDVKM. The CDR3 spells CASRRSSYEQYF. The CDR3, as DNA: TGTGCCAGCAGGCGGAGCTCCTACGAGCAGTACTTC.

The rearrangement joins TRBV30 to TRBJ1-1; TRBD1 might be the D (6 bases). Germline CDR1 is GTSNPN and CDR2 is SVGIG (reference sequence). The V and J ends lost 5 bases and 4 bases respectively, with 14 bases between them. This CDR3 region has 13 residues. CDR3 sequence (DNA): TGTGCCTGGGGGAGGGGGGAAGGCACTGAAGCTTTCTTT. Amino acids: CAWGRGEGTEAFF.

This chain connects TRBV28 to TRBJ2-7, with 9 nucleotides matching TRBD1. V lost 6 bases, J lost 4 bases, and 10 bases stayed unmatched. This CDR3 region has 15 residues. From germline, CDR1 is MDHEN and CDR2 SYDVKM. The CDR3 is CASSPRDRVDYEQYF. In DNA form, the CDR3 reads TGTGCCAGCAGCCCCCGGGACAGGGTAGATTACGAGCAGTACTTC.

This sequence joins TRBV28 and TRBJ2-7; D gene ambiguous. Germline CDR1 reads MDHEN; CDR2 reads SYDVKM. CDR3 size: 12 residues. V was shortened by 4 bases and J by 3 bases, with 7 bases between the two germline ends. This chain's CDR3 is CASSWLGYEQYF. CDR3 nucleotides: TGTGCCAGCAGTTGGTTGGGCTACGAGCAGTACTTC.

The chain employs TRBV5-1 and TRBJ2-1, with 10 bases aligning to TRBD2. Germline V gene sequence: CDR1 SGHRS, CDR2 YFSETQ. The CDR3 covers 16 residues. V was pared by 1 base and J by 4 bases, with 5 bases of the junction left unmatched. This chain's CDR3 is CASSLYGTSVYNEQFF. DNA of the CDR3: TGCGCCAGCAGCTTGTATGGGACTAGCGTATACAATGAGCAGTTCTTC.

The CDR3 DNA sequence: TGTGCCAGCAGTCCGGGACCGAGGCTATACTCTGGAAACACCATATATTTT. Amino acids: CASSPGPRLYSGNTIYF. The J gene is TRBJ1-3, the V gene TRBV28; D might be TRBD1 (5 bases). Trimming pared 5 bases from V and 0 bases from J, leaving 17 bases between. Germline-derived CDR1 and CDR2 are MDHEN and SYDVKM. The CDR3 runs 17 residues.

The chain joins TRBV6-5 to TRBJ1-2, with D unclear. Trimming left V 6 bases short and J 7 bases short, with 15 bases between. The CDR3 consists of 13 residues. The germline V gene has CDR1 MNHEY and CDR2 SVGAGI. The CDR3 sequence: CASSQGPGRGYTF. Here the CDR3 DNA reads TGTGCCAGCAGCCAAGGCCCAGGTCGTGGCTACACCTTC.

This clone showed up just a few times. The chain links TRBV11-3 to TRBJ2-1; 8 bases agree with TRBD2. The germline CDR1 and CDR2 sequences are SGHNT and YENEEA. The CDR3 loop spans 13 amino acids. Unmatched junction bases numbered 4, after V lost 4 bases and J lost 8 bases. CDR3 in DNA: TGTGCCAGCAGCTCCCGGGAGGGCTATGAGCAGTTCTTC. This gives the protein CASSSREGYEQFF.

This rearrangement joins TRBV7-9 to TRBJ1-2; 8 bases fit TRBD1. The CDR3 loop spans 14 amino acids. Germline V gene data show CDR1 as SEHNR and CDR2 as FQNEAQ (reference sequence). The V gene end was trimmed by 5 bases and the J gene end by 7 bases; junction bases not matched to a gene: 9. CDR3 amino acids: CASSQLDRVGGYTF. DNA of the CDR3: TGTGCCAGCAGCCAGTTGGACAGGGTGGGTGGCTACACCTTC.

The chain couples TRBV6-5 to TRBJ1-5; a possible D gene is TRBD1 (6 bases). Germline lookup yields CDR1 MNHEY and CDR2 SVGAGI. The CDR3 covers 16 residues. Trimming took off 3 bases at V and 2 bases at J, with 14 bases between the two ends. CDR3 nucleotide sequence: TGTGCCAGCAGTTATTGGGGGGCCGGGGGCAATCAGCCCCAGCATTTT. Its translation: CASSYWGAGGNQPQHF.

The V gene is TRBV5-1, the J gene TRBJ2-5; possibly TRBD2 for D (6 bases). The V end lost 5 bases, the J end lost 4 bases, and 12 bases lay between the germline ends. The CDR3 length is 13 residues. CDR1 SGHRS and CDR2 YFSETQ come from the germline V gene. CDR3 residues: CASSGEVGETQYF. The DNA for the CDR3 is TGCGCCAGCAGTGGGGAGGTTGGAGAGACCCAGTACTTC. The full variable domain, its missing parts supplied by reference TRBV5-1 and TRBJ2-5, is KAGVTQTPRYLIKTRGQQVTLSCSPISGHRSVSWYQQTPGQGLQFLFEYFSETQRNKGNFPGRFSGRQFSNSRSEMNVSTLELGDSALYLCASSGEVGETQYFGPGTRLLVL.

V and J are TRBV7-3 and TRBJ2-2; the match to TRBD1 covers 7 bases. V dropped 0 bases and J dropped 2; count of bases not matched to a gene: 3. CDR3 length: 16 amino acids. From germline, CDR1 is SGHTA and CDR2 FQGTGA. The CDR3 DNA reads TGTGCCAGCAGCTTAACGACAGGGACAAACACCGGGGAGCTGTTTTTT. It specifies CASSLTTGTNTGELFF.

This clone was seen a single time. The chain uses TRBV5-1 and TRBJ2-4; 7 bases align to TRBD1. V lost 0 bases to trimming and J lost 4 bases; unmatched junction nucleotides: 1. The CDR3 sequence is 14 residues long. The V gene's germline CDR1 is SGHRS and CDR2 YFSETQ. The CDR3 loop reads CASSLGDRKNIQYF. CDR3 sequence (DNA): TGCGCCAGCAGCTTGGGGGACAGAAAAAACATTCAGTACTTC.

This clone was observed a few times. This chain links TRBV18 with TRBJ1-2; no firm D call. V was clipped by 2 bases and J by 0 bases, with 7 bases between them. Germline V CDR1 and CDR2: KGHSH, LQKENI. This CDR3 has 14 residues. Here the CDR3 reads CASSPEWTNYGYTF. Written as DNA, the CDR3 is TGTGCCAGCTCACCAGAGTGGACTAACTATGGCTACACCTTC.

The chain uses TRBV5-1 and TRBJ2-2; D is unclear. Deletions cut 4 bases from V and 1 base from J, with 5 bases between. The CDR3 extends over 13 amino acids. The germline V gene encodes CDR1 SGHRS and CDR2 YFSETQ. The CDR3 sequence is CASSPKNTGELFF. The DNA for the CDR3 is TGCGCCAGCAGCCCAAAGAACACCGGGGAGCTGTTTTTT.

This chain connects TRBV25-1 to TRBJ2-5, with D possibly being TRBD1 or TRBD2 (5 bases each). The V end was cut by 2 bases, the J end by 4 bases, with 14 bases between. Germline V gene sequence: CDR1 MGHDK, CDR2 SYGVNS. The CDR3 contains 15 residues. Here the CDR3 DNA reads TGTGCCAGCAGTGAACTCTCCGGGGCTAGAGAGACCCAGTACTTC. It specifies CASSELSGARETQYF. The full variable domain, completed using reference TRBV25-1 and TRBJ2-5, is EADIYQTPRYLVIGTGKKITLECSQTMGHDKMYWYQQDPGMELHLIHYSYGVNSTEKGDLSSESTVSRIRTEHFPLTLESARPSHTSQYLCASSELSGARETQYFGPGTRLLVL.

The chain's CDR3 is CASSPVASGSYEQYF. The CDR3 bases are TGTGCCAGCAGCCCCGTGGCTAGCGGCTCCTACGAGCAGTACTTC. The chain links TRBV6-5 to TRBJ2-7; 7 bases line up with TRBD2. Per the germline V gene, CDR1 is MNHEY and CDR2 is SVGAGI. The CDR3 sequence is 15 residues long. V was pared by 6 bases and J by 0 bases, with 8 bases of the junction left unmatched.

This sequence joins TRBV11-3 and TRBJ2-3, with D uncertain. V lost 5 bases to trimming and J lost 4 bases, with 10 bases between them. The CDR3 contains 13 residues. CDR1 and CDR2 (germline): SGHNT, YENEEA. In DNA form, the CDR3 reads TGTGCCAGCAGCAAAATGGGTCCAGATACGCAGTATTTT. Its translation: CASSKMGPDTQYF.

This chain links TRBV5-1 with TRBJ2-7; D is unresolved. V lost 0 bases and J 0 bases, leaving 13 bases between the germline ends. Germline CDR1 reads SGHRS; CDR2 reads YFSETQ. The CDR3 contains 16 residues. The CDR3 here is CASSLARATSSYEQYF. The CDR3 nucleotides are TGCGCCAGCAGCTTGGCCCGGGCCACGAGCTCCTACGAGCAGTACTTC. Looking up the rest from reference TRBV5-1 and TRBJ2-7 gives the full variable domain: KAGVTQTPRYLIKTRGQQVTLSCSPISGHRSVSWYQQTPGQGLQFLFEYFSETQRNKGNFPGRFSGRQFSNSRSEMNVSTLELGDSALYLCASSLARATSSYEQYFGPGTRLTVT.